This T cell receptor beta chain was captured by sequencing in a study of OX40 agonist ivuxolimab in advanced cancers. As for the study in general: Patients treated during dose escalation were battling hepatocellular carcinoma, melanoma, renal cell or head and neck cancer.

General study findings and limits: Low normalized T-cell clonal expansion also characterized some of the nonresponders. The mean number of expanded clones was higher in CD8+ T cells than in CD4+.

Here immunoSEQ multiplex PCR was the method, and the copy in TCRdb shows in-frame clones only, minus some. The sample contains about 77,000 clones, roughly 84% of which appear only once. On this clone: What it binds is unknown.

Enrollment shut out patients with autoimmune disease history or systemic immunosuppression. The sample consisted of CD4+ or CD8+ T cells sorted from blood, taken in a trial of the OX40 agonist ivuxolimab. The sequence came from an adult with an advanced solid tumor such as melanoma, head and neck, liver or kidney cancer.

The CDR3 DNA is TGCGCCAGCAGCTTGGGGGCTAGCGGTACAGATACGCAGTATTTT. It is translated as CASSLGASGTDTQYF. This chain joins TRBV5-1 and TRBJ2-3; 7 bases agree with TRBD2. The germline V gene encodes CDR1 SGHRS and CDR2 YFSETQ. Trimming cost V 0 bases and J 3 bases; bases outside gene matches: 4. There are 15 residues in the CDR3.